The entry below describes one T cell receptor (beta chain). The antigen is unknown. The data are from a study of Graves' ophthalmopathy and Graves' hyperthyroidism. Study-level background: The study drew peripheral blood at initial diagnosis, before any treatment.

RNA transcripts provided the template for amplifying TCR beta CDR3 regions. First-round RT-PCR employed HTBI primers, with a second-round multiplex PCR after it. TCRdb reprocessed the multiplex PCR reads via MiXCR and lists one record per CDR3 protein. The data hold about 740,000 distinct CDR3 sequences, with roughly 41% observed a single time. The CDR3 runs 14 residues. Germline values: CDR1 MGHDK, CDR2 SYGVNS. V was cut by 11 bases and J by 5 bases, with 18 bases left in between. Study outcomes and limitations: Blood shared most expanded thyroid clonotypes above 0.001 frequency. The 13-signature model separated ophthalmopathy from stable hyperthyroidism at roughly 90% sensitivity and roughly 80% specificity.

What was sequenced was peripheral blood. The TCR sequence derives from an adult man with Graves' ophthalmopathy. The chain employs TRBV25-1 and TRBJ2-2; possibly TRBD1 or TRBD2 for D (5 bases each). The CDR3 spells CAGTRGLSTGELFF. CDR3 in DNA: TGTGCCGGCACCCGGGGCCTGAGTACCGGGGAGCTGTTTTTT.